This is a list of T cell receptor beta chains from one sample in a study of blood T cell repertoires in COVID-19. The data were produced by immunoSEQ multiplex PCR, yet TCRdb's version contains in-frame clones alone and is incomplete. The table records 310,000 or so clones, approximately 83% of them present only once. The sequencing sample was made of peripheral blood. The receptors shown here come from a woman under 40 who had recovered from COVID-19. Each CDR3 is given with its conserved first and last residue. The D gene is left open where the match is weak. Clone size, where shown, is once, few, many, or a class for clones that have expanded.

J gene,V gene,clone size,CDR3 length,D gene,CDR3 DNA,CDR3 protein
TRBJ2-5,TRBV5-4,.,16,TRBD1,TGTGCCAGCAGCAGAACAGGGGACCCGTACCAAGAGACCCAGTACTTC,CASSRTGDPYQETQYF
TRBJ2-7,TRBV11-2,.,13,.,TGTGCCAGCACCCTGGTGGCAGGATACGAGCAGTACTTC,CASTLVAGYEQYF
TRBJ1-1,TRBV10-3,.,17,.,TGTGCCATCAGTGAGTCCTCCCAACGGGGAGGGCACACTGAAGCTTTCTTT,CAISESSQRGGHTEAFF
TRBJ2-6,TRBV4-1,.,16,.,TGCGCCAGCAGCCAAGTAAGAGGGTCTGGGGCCAACGTCCTGACTTTC,CASSQVRGSGANVLTF
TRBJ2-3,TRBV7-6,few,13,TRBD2,TGTGCCAGCAGCTTGTCGGGGGGAGATACGCAGTATTTT,CASSLSGGDTQYF
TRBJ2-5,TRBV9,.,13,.,TGTGCCAGCAGCGTAGCTACTATGGAGACCCAGTACTTC,CASSVATMETQYF
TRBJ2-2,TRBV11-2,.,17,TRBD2,TGTGCCAGCAGTTACGGACTAGCGGGCACGAACACCGGGGAGCTGTTTTTT,CASSYGLAGTNTGELFF
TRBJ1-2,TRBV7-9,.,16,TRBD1,TGTGCCAGCAGCTTAGCGGAGAGACAGGGGGCGAATGGCTACACCTTC,CASSLAERQGANGYTF
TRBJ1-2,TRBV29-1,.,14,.,TGCAGCGTTGAAGGGTATGACAGTCCCTATGGCTACACCTTC,CSVEGYDSPYGYTF
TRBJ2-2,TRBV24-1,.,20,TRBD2,TGTGCCACCAGTGATTTAGGGACTAGCGGGAGCCGGCCTTTTGGCGGGGAGCTGTTTTTT,CATSDLGTSGSRPFGGELFF
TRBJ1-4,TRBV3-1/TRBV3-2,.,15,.,TGTGCCAGCAGCCAAAGTGGGGGGAATCGCGAAAAACTGTTTTTT,CASSQSGGNREKLFF
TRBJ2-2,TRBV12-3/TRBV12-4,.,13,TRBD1,TGTGCCAGCGGCCGAACAGGGGCCGGGGAGCTGTTTTTT,CASGRTGAGELFF
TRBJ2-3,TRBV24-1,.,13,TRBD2,TGTGCCACCAGTGATTTAGAGCGGGGGGAGCAGTATTTT,CATSDLERGEQYF
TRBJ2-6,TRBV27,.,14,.,TGTGCCAGCAGTTTCGGGTCTGGGGCCAACGTCCTGACTTTC,CASSFGSGANVLTF
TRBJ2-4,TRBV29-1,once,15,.,TGCAGCGTTCTCGGGCGGGGGACAGGAGAAAACATTCAGTACTTC,CSVLGRGTGENIQYF
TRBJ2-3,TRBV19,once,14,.,TGTGCCAGCTCAGCGTCTCCCCAAACAGATACGCAGTATTTT,CASSASPQTDTQYF
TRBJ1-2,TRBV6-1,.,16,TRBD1,TGTGCCAGCAGTGAAGCGCATAGGGGGCGGTTCTATGGCTACACCTTC,CASSEAHRGRFYGYTF
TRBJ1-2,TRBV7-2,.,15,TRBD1,TGTGCCAGCGGAAAGGACGGACAGGGGGCGTGGGGCTACACCTTC,CASGKDGQGAWGYTF
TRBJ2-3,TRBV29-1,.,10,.,TGCAGCGCCCAATTAGATACGCAGTATTTT,CSAQLDTQYF
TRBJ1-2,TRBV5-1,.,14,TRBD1,TGCGCCAGCAGCTGGGGGGACAGTAACTATGGCTACACCTTC,CASSWGDSNYGYTF
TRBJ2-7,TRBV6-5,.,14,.,TGTGCCAGCAGTTATGTCAGGGATGATGGCGAGCAGTACTTC,CASSYVRDDGEQYF
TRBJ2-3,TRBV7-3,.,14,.,TGTGCCAGCAGCTTAGGGTGGGGCTCAGATACGCAGTATTTT,CASSLGWGSDTQYF
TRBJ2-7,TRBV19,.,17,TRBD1,TGTGCCAGTAGTTCGCGGAGAGGGGACAGGGAGTCCTACGAGCAGTACTTC,CASSSRRGDRESYEQYF
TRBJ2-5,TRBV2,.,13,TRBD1,TGTGCCAGCAAGGACAGGGGGCAAGAGACCCAGTACTTC,CASKDRGQETQYF
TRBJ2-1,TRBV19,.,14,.,TGTGCCAGTAGTATAGGCACAGGGATGAATGAGCAGTTCTTC,CASSIGTGMNEQFF
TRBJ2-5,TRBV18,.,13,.,TGTGCCAGCCGACCGTCGCAGGGGCAGACCCAGTACTTC,CASRPSQGQTQYF
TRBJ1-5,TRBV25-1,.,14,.,TGTGCCAGCAGTGCCCTCCGGGGCAATCAGCCCCAGCATTTT,CASSALRGNQPQHF
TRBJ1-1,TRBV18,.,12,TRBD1,TGTGCCAGCCAGACAGGGGATACTGAAGCTTTCTTT,CASQTGDTEAFF
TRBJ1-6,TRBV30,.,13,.,TGTGCCTGGGGCCGCTCCTATAATTCACCCCTCCACTTT,CAWGRSYNSPLHF
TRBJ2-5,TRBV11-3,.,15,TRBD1,TGTGCCAGCAGCCGAGGGACAGGGGGCTGGGAGACCCAGTACTTC,CASSRGTGGWETQYF
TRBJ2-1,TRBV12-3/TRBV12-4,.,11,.,TGTGCCAGCAGTTTTCGGGATGAGCAGTTCTTC,CASSFRDEQFF
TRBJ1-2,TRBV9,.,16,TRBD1,TGTGCCAGCAGCGTTCGCACTGACAGGGGCAACTATGGCTACACCTTC,CASSVRTDRGNYGYTF
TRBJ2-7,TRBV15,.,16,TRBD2,TGTGCCACCAGCAGAGCCCCGGGACTAGCGGGCTACGAGCAGTACTTC,CATSRAPGLAGYEQYF
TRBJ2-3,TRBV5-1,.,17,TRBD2,TGCGCCAGCAGCAAAGCGGGGGGGCGTAGTAAGTCAGATACGCAGTATTTT,CASSKAGGRSKSDTQYF
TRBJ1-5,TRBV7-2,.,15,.,TGTGCCAGCAGCGTCAGCCCAGGGGGCAATCAGCCCCAGCATTTT,CASSVSPGGNQPQHF
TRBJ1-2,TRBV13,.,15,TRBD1,TGTGCCAGCAGCTTAGCCCGGACAGGGGACATGGGCTACACCTTC,CASSLARTGDMGYTF
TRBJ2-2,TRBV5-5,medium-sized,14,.,TGTGCCAGCAGCTTTTTCGGGAGCGACGGGGAGCTGTTTTTT,CASSFFGSDGELFF